This TCR beta chain was obtained from a study of T cells in Graves' hyperthyroidism and ophthalmopathy. Whole-study results and caveats: For ophthalmopathy, model prediction preceded onset by a median roughly 6.3 months. Blood also held most thyroid clonotypes expanded beyond 0.001.

TCR beta CDR3 regions were amplified from RNA transcripts. TCR CDR3 regions were first amplified by RT-PCR with HTBI primers. TCRdb re-called the multiplex PCR reads through MiXCR, storing one row per CDR3 protein. The sample carries a few hundred thousand distinct CDR3 sequences, around 15% recorded once. Patients with uncontrolled infections, other autoimmune diseases, pregnancy or lactation were excluded. Out of approximately 10 ml of fresh peripheral blood came the PBMCs. At least ten counts were recorded for this clonotype. What it binds is not known. This CDR3 comprises 12 residues. The V and J ends lost 2 bases and 10 bases respectively, with 9 bases between them. Germline loops: CDR1 SGHVS, CDR2 FNYEAQ.

Sequencing input: blood. V is TRBV7-6 and J is TRBJ2-1; D may be TRBD2 (5 bases). The clonotype originates from a woman in her late teens or twenties with Graves' hyperthyroidism. The CDR3 loop reads CASSLPTGEQFF. Written as DNA, the CDR3 is TGTGCCAGCAGCTTACCCACGGGAGAGCAGTTCTTC.